The clone carrying this T cell receptor beta chain was found a few times. Its target is not known. Stated time point: week 35, safety follow-up. The vaccine gave 300 ug of a 20-mer mutant IDH1 peptide subcutaneously per dose. Patients, over weeks 1, 3, 5, 7, 11, 15, 19 and 23, received a total of eight vaccinations. The donor cohort comprised cases of new WHO grade 3 or 4 IDH1-mutant, ATRX-lost astrocytoma. The record originates from a study of a mutant IDH1 vaccine in newly diagnosed glioma. The overall study: Vaccines were first given 4-6 weeks after radiotherapy alone, or with temozolomide cycles.

The length of the CDR3 is 15 residues. V trimming: 5 bases; J trimming: 5 bases; junction bases outside the gene matches: 8. Germline-derived CDR1 and CDR2 are WSHSY and SAAADI. TCRdb's table, derived via immunoSEQ multiplex PCR, lists solely in-frame clones and lacks some. The sample lists around 54,000 clones; roughly 90% were seen once. This clonotype originated in a man aged 35 to 55 with glioma. Specimen: PBMCs, collected from a glioma patient whose treatment included an IDH1 peptide vaccine. The V and J genes are TRBV10-2 and TRBJ1-3; 8 nucleotides agree with TRBD1. The CDR3 region has the DNA TGCGCCAGCAGTCCCGACAGGGGAACGCGAAACACCATATATTTT. Translated: CASSPDRGTRNTIYF.